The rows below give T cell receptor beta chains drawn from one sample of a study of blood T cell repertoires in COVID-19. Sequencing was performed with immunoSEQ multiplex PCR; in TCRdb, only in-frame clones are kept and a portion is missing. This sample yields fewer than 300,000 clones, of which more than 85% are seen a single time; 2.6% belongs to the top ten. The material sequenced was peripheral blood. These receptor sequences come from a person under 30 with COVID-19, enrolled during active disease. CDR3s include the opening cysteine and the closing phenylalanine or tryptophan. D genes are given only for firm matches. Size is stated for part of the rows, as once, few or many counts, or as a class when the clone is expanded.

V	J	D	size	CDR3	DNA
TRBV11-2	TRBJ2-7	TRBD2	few	CASSLGLAGENEQYF	TGTGCCAGCAGCTTAGGTCTAGCGGGAGAGAACGAGCAGTACTTC
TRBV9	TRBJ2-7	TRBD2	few	CASSVGLAGDYEQYF	TGTGCCAGCAGCGTAGGACTAGCGGGAGACTACGAGCAGTACTTC
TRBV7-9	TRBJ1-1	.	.	CASSLLQGNTEAFF	TGTGCCAGCAGCTTATTACAGGGCAACACTGAAGCTTTCTTT
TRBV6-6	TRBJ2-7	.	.	CASSWASYEQYF	TGTGCCAGCAGTTGGGCCTCCTACGAGCAGTACTTC
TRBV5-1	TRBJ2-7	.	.	CASSLFPEDEQYF	TGCGCCAGCAGCTTGTTTCCCGAGGACGAGCAGTACTTC
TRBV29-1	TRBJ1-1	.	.	CSVVVSEAFF	TGCAGCGTTGTGGTCAGTGAAGCTTTCTTT
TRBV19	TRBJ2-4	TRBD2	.	CASTTGGGPYNAKNIQYF	TGTGCCAGTACTACCGGGGGGGGTCCGTACAACGCCAAAAACATTCAGTACTTC
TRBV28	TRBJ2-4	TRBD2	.	CASSSGSDYIQYF	TGTGCCAGCAGTAGCGGGAGCGATTACATTCAGTACTTC
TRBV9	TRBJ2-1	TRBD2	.	CASSLTSESFRFF	TGTGCCAGCAGCTTGACTAGCGAATCATTCCGGTTCTTC
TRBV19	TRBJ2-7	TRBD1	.	CASSFGTAYEQYF	TGTGCCAGTAGTTTCGGGACAGCTTACGAGCAGTACTTC
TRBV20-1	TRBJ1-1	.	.	CSASPLAVNTEAFF	TGCAGTGCTAGTCCCCTGGCAGTGAACACTGAAGCTTTCTTT
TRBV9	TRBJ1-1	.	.	CASSVSRMNTEAFF	TGTGCCAGCAGCGTGAGCCGCATGAACACTGAAGCTTTCTTT
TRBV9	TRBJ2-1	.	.	CASSVLSSYNEQFF	TGTGCCAGCAGCGTCTTGAGCTCCTACAATGAGCAGTTCTTC
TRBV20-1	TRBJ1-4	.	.	CSGQREEKLFF	TGCAGCGGCCAGAGGGAAGAAAAACTGTTTTTT
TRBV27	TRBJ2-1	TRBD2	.	CASSRREGKNEQFF	TGTGCCAGCAGCCGGCGGGAGGGTAAGAATGAGCAGTTCTTC
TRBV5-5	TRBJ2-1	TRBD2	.	CASSFTSGVNEQFF	TGTGCCAGCAGCTTTACTAGCGGCGTTAATGAGCAGTTCTTC
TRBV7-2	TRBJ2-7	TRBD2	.	CASSLVASGRGYEQYF	TGTGCCAGCAGCTTAGTGGCTAGCGGGAGAGGCTACGAGCAGTACTTC
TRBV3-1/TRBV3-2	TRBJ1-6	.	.	CASSHGPNSPLHF	TGTGCCAGCAGCCATGGGCCCAATTCACCCCTCCACTTT
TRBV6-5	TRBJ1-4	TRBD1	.	CASSYSTGAISEKLFF	TGTGCCAGCAGTTACTCGACAGGGGCTATTAGTGAAAAACTGTTTTTT
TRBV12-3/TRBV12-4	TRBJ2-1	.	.	CASSLSNEQFF	TGTGCCAGCAGTCTTAGCAATGAGCAGTTCTTC
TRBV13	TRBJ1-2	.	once	CASSTGGDPLNNYGYTF	TGTGCCAGCAGCACCGGCGGTGACCCCCTAAATAACTATGGCTACACCTTC
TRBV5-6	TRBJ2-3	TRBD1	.	CASSSGQSDTQYF	TGTGCCAGCAGCTCGGGACAGTCAGATACGCAGTATTTT
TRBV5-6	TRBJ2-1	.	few	CASSLKSLNNEQFF	TGTGCCAGCAGCTTGAAGTCCCTAAACAATGAGCAGTTCTTC
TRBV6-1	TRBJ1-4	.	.	CASSEYGFAGVQNEKLFF	TGTGCCAGCAGTGAATACGGTTTTGCGGGGGTTCAGAATGAAAAACTGTTTTTT
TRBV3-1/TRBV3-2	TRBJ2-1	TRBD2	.	CASSRWTSDYNEQFF	TGTGCCAGCAGCCGGTGGACTAGCGACTACAATGAGCAGTTCTTC
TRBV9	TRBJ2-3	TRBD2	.	CASSVGVAGDTDTQYF	TGTGCCAGCAGCGTAGGGGTAGCGGGAGATACAGATACGCAGTATTTT
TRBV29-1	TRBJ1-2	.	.	CSAWEDAYTF	TGCAGCGCGTGGGAGGACGCCTACACCTTC
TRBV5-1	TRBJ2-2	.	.	CASRTGSNTGELFF	TGCGCCAGCAGAACAGGTTCGAACACCGGGGAGCTGTTTTTT
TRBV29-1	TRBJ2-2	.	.	CSGGPANTGELFF	TGCAGCGGGGGCCCTGCGAACACCGGGGAGCTGTTTTTT
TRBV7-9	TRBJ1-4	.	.	CASSPIQGGLFF	TGTGCCAGCAGCCCCATCCAAGGGGGATTGTTTTTT
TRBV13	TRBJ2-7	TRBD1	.	CASSPGQGADEQYF	TGTGCCAGCAGCCCTGGACAGGGGGCGGACGAGCAGTACTTC
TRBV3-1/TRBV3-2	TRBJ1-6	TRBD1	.	CASSPPQGWNSPLHF	TGTGCCAGCAGCCCCCCACAGGGGTGGAATTCACCCCTCCACTTT
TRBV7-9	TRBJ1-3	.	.	CASSSAGGADTIYF	TGTGCCAGCAGCTCGGCAGGAGGCGCGGACACCATATATTTT
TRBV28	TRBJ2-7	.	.	CASREAKNYEQYF	TGTGCCAGCAGGGAAGCGAAAAACTACGAGCAGTACTTC
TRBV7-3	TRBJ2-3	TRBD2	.	CASSPGLAVTDTQYF	TGTGCCAGCAGCCCCGGACTAGCGGTTACAGATACGCAGTATTTT
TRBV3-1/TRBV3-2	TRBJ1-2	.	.	CASSPLLSYGYTF	TGTGCCAGCAGCCCACTTCTGAGTTATGGCTACACCTTC
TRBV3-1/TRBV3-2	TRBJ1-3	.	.	CASSQRNSGENHGNTIYF	TGTGCCAGCAGCCAGAGGAATAGTGGTGAAAACCACGGAAACACCATATATTTT
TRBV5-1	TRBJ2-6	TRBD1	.	CASSLGQGSGANVLTF	TGCGCCAGCAGCTTGGGACAGGGTTCTGGGGCCAACGTCCTGACTTTC
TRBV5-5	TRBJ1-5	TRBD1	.	CASSLGQGANQPQHF	TGTGCCAGCAGCTTGGGACAGGGGGCGAATCAGCCCCAGCATTTT
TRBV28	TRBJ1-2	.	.	CASSSMQGLNYGYTF	TGTGCCAGCAGTTCGATGCAGGGACTTAACTATGGCTACACCTTC
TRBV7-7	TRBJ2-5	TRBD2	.	CASSLPGLAGGETQYF	TGTGCTAGCAGCTTACCGGGACTAGCGGGAGGCGAGACCCAGTACTTC
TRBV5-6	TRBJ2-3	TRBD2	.	CASTPGASGPSTDTQYF	TGTGCCAGCACCCCCGGAGCTAGCGGTCCTAGCACAGATACGCAGTATTTT
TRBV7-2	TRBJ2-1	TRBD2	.	CASSLVASGPYNEQFF	TGTGCCAGCAGCTTAGTGGCTAGCGGACCATACAATGAGCAGTTCTTC
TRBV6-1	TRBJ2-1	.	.	CASSDSIRGARNEQFF	TGTGCCAGCAGTGATAGTATCCGGGGGGCGCGGAATGAGCAGTTCTTC
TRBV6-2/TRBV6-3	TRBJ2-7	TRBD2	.	CASSLKGLAGAPNF	TGTGCCAGCAGTCTGAAGGGACTAGCGGGGGCCCCAAACTTC
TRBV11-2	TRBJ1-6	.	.	CASSPSGDSPLHF	TGTGCCAGCAGCCCCTCAGGGGATTCACCCCTCCACTTT
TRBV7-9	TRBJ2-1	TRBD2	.	CASSFLAGGGSYNEQFF	TGTGCCAGCAGCTTTTTAGCGGGAGGAGGCTCCTACAATGAGCAGTTCTTC
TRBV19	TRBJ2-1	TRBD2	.	CASSVNSGNYNEQFF	TGTGCCAGTAGTGTCAATAGCGGGAACTACAATGAGCAGTTCTTC
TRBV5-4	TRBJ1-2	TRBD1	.	CASSLPLQGASGYYGYTF	TGTGCCAGCAGCTTGCCACTACAGGGGGCCTCTGGATACTATGGCTACACCTTC
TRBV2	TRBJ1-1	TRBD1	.	CASSGQGVSGTEAFF	TGTGCCAGCAGTGGACAGGGGGTTTCAGGCACTGAAGCTTTCTTT
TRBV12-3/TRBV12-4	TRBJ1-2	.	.	CASSWDKNGYTF	TGTGCCAGCAGTTGGGACAAGAATGGCTACACCTTC
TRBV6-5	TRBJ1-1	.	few	CASRTGLNTEAFF	TGTGCCAGCAGGACAGGTTTGAACACTGAAGCTTTCTTT
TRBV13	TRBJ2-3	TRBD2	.	CASSLLSSGSKDTQYF	TGTGCCAGCAGCTTATTGTCTAGCGGGAGCAAAGATACGCAGTATTTT
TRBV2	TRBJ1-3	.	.	CASSEPSSGNTIYF	TGTGCCAGCAGTGAACCGTCCTCTGGAAACACCATATATTTT
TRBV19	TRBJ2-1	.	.	CASSLQVLSYNEQFF	TGTGCCAGTAGTTTACAGGTACTCTCCTACAATGAGCAGTTCTTC
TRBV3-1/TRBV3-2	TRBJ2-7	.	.	CASSLELFGEQYF	TGTGCCAGCAGCCTAGAACTATTCGGCGAGCAGTACTTC
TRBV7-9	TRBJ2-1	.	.	CASSRDYNEQFF	TGTGCCAGCAGCCGGGACTACAATGAGCAGTTCTTC
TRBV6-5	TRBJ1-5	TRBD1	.	CASSSPDRARNQPQHF	TGTGCCAGCAGTTCCCCGGACAGGGCCCGCAATCAGCCCCAGCATTTT